This T cell receptor (beta chain) was profiled in a study of CD8+CD57+ T cells in acquired aplastic anemia. For CDR3 and TCR beta VDJ profiling, genomic DNA was the template used. TCRdb reanalysed the reads using MiXCR and keeps one entry per CDR3 protein. The data hold more than 150,000 distinct CDR3 sequences, with roughly half observed a single time. The CDR3 extends over 13 amino acids. The germline CDR1 and CDR2 sequences are SGHTA and FQGNSA. V lost 3 bases to trimming and J lost 5 bases, with 8 bases between them. Patients picked for sequencing had shown CD8+CD57+ cell expansion detected by flow cytometry.

The sample was sorted CD4+, CD8+, or CD8+CD57+ T cells (not recorded which) from PBMCs. This chain joins TRBV7-2 and TRBJ2-1; D is ambiguous. This clonotype was sampled from a human donor with aplastic anemia. This chain's CDR3 is CASSFEIHNEQFF. In DNA, the CDR3 is TGTGCCAGCAGCTTCGAAATACACAATGAGCAGTTCTTC.